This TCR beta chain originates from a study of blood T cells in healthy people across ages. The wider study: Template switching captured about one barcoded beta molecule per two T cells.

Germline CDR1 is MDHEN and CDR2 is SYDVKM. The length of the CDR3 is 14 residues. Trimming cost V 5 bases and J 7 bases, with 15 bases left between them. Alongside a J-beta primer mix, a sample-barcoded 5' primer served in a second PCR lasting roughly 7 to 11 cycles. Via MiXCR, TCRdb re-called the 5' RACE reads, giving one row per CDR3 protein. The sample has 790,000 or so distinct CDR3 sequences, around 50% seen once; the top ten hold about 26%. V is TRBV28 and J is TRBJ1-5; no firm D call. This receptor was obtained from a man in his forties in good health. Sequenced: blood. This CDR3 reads CASSPPRPGQPQHF. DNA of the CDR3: TGTGCCAGCAGTCCCCCGAGGCCGGGACAGCCCCAGCATTTT. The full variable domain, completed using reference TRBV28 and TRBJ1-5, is DVKVTQSSRYLVKRTGEKVFLECVQDMDHENMFWYRQDPGLGLRLIYFSYDVKMKEKGDIPEGYSVSREKKERFSLILESASTNQTSMYLCASSPPRPGQPQHFGDGTRLSIL.